The 31 T cell receptor beta chains given below trace back to one sample, sequenced in a study of B cell selection in AIRE deficiency. Sequencing was performed with immunoSEQ multiplex PCR; in TCRdb, only in-frame clones are kept and a portion is missing. The sample has about 24,000 clones, approximately 96% seen once; the top ten hold about 0.17%. The sorted conventional CD4 T cells were gated as CD4+CD127+. Sample: CD4+CD127+ conventional T cells sorted from PBMCs. Receptor source: a human donor in good health.

This chain connects TRBV5-1 to TRBJ2-7; a weak D match, TRBD1 (5 bases). Trimming removed 1 base at V and 1 base at J, with 12 bases between. Germline-derived CDR1 and CDR2 are SGHRS and YFSETQ. The CDR3 spans 15 residues. This chain's CDR3 is CASSLFGAESYEQYF. CDR3 nucleotide sequence: TGCGCCAGCAGCTTGTTTGGGGCAGAGTCCTACGAGCAGTACTTC.

The V and J genes are TRBV7-8 and TRBJ1-1; no clear D. This CDR3 is 14 amino acids long. The germline CDR1 and CDR2 sequences are SGHVS and FQNEAQ. The germline V and J ends were trimmed by 1 base and 5 bases, with 11 bases remaining between them. The CDR3 DNA is TGTGCCAGCAGCTTAGACGGGCCGGGTACTGAAGCTTTCTTT. This gives the protein CASSLDGPGTEAFF.

This chain connects TRBV6-1 to TRBJ2-5, with 7 nucleotides matching TRBD1. V lost 6 bases and J lost 1; bases outside the gene matches: 2. The CDR3 has 13 amino acids. CDR1 and CDR2 from the germline V gene are MNHNS and SASEGT. CDR3 loop: CASRGQSQETQYF. The CDR3 nucleotides read TGTGCCAGCAGGGGACAGAGCCAAGAGACCCAGTACTTC.

The chain combines TRBV5-1 with TRBJ2-2; maybe TRBD1 (6 bases). The CDR3 sequence is 15 residues long. CDR1 is SGHRS and CDR2 is YFSETQ in the germline V gene. V lost 0 bases, J lost 3 bases, and 9 bases lay in between. DNA for the CDR3: TGCGCCAGCAGCTTGGGGGCAGGGGACACCGGGGAGCTGTTTTTT. Amino acids: CASSLGAGDTGELFF.

The chain employs TRBV19 and TRBJ2-1; 9 nucleotides align to TRBD1. V lost 6 bases to trimming and J lost 0 bases; unmatched junction nucleotides: 9. Germline V CDR1 and CDR2: LNHDA, SQIVND (reference sequence). This CDR3 region has 17 residues. CDR3 sequence (DNA): TGTGCCAGTAGGAGCTACAGGGGGCAGAGCTCCTACAATGAGCAGTTCTTC. Residues: CASRSYRGQSSYNEQFF. The full variable domain, completed using reference TRBV19 and TRBJ2-1, is DGGITQSPKYLFRKEGQNVTLSCEQNLNHDAMYWYRQDPGQGLRLIYYSQIVNDFQKGDIAEGYSVSREKKESFPLTVTSAQKNPTAFYLCASRSYRGQSSYNEQFFGPGTRLTVL.

The rearrangement links TRBV11-1 to TRBJ1-5; 7 bases line up with TRBD1. Germline CDR1 is SGHAT and CDR2 is FQDESV (reference sequence). This CDR3 spans 15 amino acids. Trimming at V came to 5 bases and at J to 3 bases, leaving 7 bases not matched to a gene. Here the CDR3 DNA reads TGTGCCAGCAGCATAGGGGGCAGTAACAATCAGCCCCAGCATTTT. Translated, it gives CASSIGGSNNQPQHF.

The chain couples TRBV15 to TRBJ1-4, with a possible D match to TRBD1 (6 bases). V gave up 6 bases and J gave up 2 bases, with 19 bases separating them. CDR1 and CDR2 from the germline V gene are LNHNV and YYDKDF (reference sequence). This CDR3 comprises 17 residues. For the CDR3, the DNA is TGTGCCACCAGGATAGGGGGTGGCCCGACCACTAATGAAAAACTGTTTTTT. As protein: CATRIGGGPTTNEKLFF. The full variable domain, completed using reference TRBV15 and TRBJ1-4, is DAMVIQNPRYQVTQFGKPVTLSCSQTLNHNVMYWYQQKSSQAPKLLFHYYDKDFNNEADTPDNFQSRRPNTSFCFLDIRSPGLGDTAMYLCATRIGGGPTTNEKLFFGSGTQLSVL.

The J gene is TRBJ2-5, the V gene TRBV7-4; 9 bases line up with TRBD2. Germline V gene lookup returns CDR1 SGHVT and CDR2 SQSDAQ. With 4 bases clipped from V and 4 bases from J, the junction kept 19 bases outside the gene matches. CDR3 length: 19 amino acids. CDR3 DNA sequence: TGTGCCAGCAGCTCCCGAGGTGGTAGCGGGGGCCCACTATCAGAGACCCAGTACTTC. Residues: CASSSRGGSGGPLSETQYF.

The rearrangement joins TRBV5-1 to TRBJ1-1, with D possibly TRBD1 on 5 matching bases. V lost 2 bases, J lost 0 bases, and 14 bases lay in between. The germline CDR1 and CDR2 sequences are SGHRS and YFSETQ. The CDR3 has 16 residues. The CDR3 protein is CASSFTGGGMNTEAFF. CDR3 coding DNA: TGCGCCAGCAGCTTCACAGGTGGCGGAATGAACACTGAAGCTTTCTTT.

A single count supports this clone. The CDR3 spells CALAGTPREKLFF. The CDR3 bases are TGTGCCTTAGCCGGGACTCCCAGGGAAAAACTGTTTTTT. V is TRBV30 and J is TRBJ1-4; possibly TRBD1 for D (5 bases). From germline, CDR1 is GTSNPN and CDR2 SVGIG (reference sequence). The length of the CDR3 is 13 residues. Trimming stripped 7 bases from V and 8 bases from J, with 17 bases between.

This chain joins TRBV11-2 and TRBJ2-1; D not resolved. The ends were cut back, 5 bases at V and 0 bases at J, with 8 bases in the middle. Germline V lookup: CDR1 SGHAT, CDR2 FQNNGV. This CDR3 comprises 14 residues. The CDR3 DNA is TGTGCCAGCAGCCTAACCAACTCCTACAATGAGCAGTTCTTC. Translating gives CASSLTNSYNEQFF.

The chain combines TRBV19 with TRBJ1-1; 10 bases are a match to TRBD1. This CDR3 comprises 14 residues. The ends lost 6 bases at V and 3 bases at J; junction bases unmatched: 4. Germline lookup yields CDR1 LNHDA and CDR2 SQIVND (reference sequence). Here the CDR3 reads CASSDRGPDTEAFF. In DNA form, the CDR3 reads TGTGCCAGTAGCGACAGGGGGCCCGACACTGAAGCTTTCTTT.

This rearrangement joins TRBV5-1 to TRBJ2-5, with a tentative D call TRBD1 (6 bases). Germline V CDR1 and CDR2: SGHRS, YFSETQ. Trimming stripped 0 bases from V and 4 bases from J, with 10 bases between. There are 14 residues in the CDR3. CDR3 residues: CASSLGQGPETQYF. DNA for the CDR3: TGCGCCAGCAGCTTGGGCCAGGGGCCAGAGACCCAGTACTTC.

The rearrangement uses TRBV6-5 and TRBJ1-2; possible D gene TRBD1, 6 bases. The germline gives CDR1 MNHEY, CDR2 SVGAGI. This CDR3 comprises 13 residues. Trimming stripped 2 bases from V and 3 bases from J, with 7 bases between. The CDR3 is CASSYEGDYGYTF. The DNA of the CDR3 is TGTGCCAGCAGTTACGAGGGGGACTATGGCTACACCTTC.

Regarding this clone: No DNA is shown, since the ends of the CDR3 on it are uncertain; the CDR3 is the one TCRdb lists. The chain carries TRBV2 and TRBJ1-2; TRBD1, the D gene given by the table, was not confirmed from the DNA. The CDR3 comprises 14 residues, both ends counted. Germline V lookup: CDR1 SNHLY, CDR2 FYNNEI. The CDR3 loop is CASSEVGTGASRAF.

The sample holds one count of this clone. The V and J genes are TRBV7-2 and TRBJ2-5, with D unresolved. The CDR3 consists of 13 residues. V lost 7 bases and J 0 bases, leaving 9 bases between the germline ends. Germline CDR1 is SGHTA and CDR2 is FQGNSA. This chain's CDR3 is CASTQEYQETQYF. As DNA, the CDR3 is TGTGCCAGCACCCAGGAGTACCAAGAGACCCAGTACTTC.

The V call is TRBV14, the J call TRBJ1-2; tentatively, D is TRBD1 (5 bases). The germline CDR1 and CDR2 sequences are SGHDN and FVKESK. Trimming stripped 3 bases from V and 2 bases from J, with 7 bases between. The CDR3 is 13 amino acids. CDR3: CASSQGQNYGYTF. The CDR3 DNA is TGTGCCAGCAGCCAGGGGCAGAACTATGGCTACACCTTC.

The chain couples TRBV25-1 to TRBJ2-5, with 7 bases that match TRBD1. The germline CDR1 and CDR2 sequences are MGHDK and SYGVNS. V shed 5 bases and J 1 base; nucleotides not matched to a gene: 7. CDR3 length: 15 amino acids. The CDR3 DNA sequence: TGTGCCAGCAGTCCAGGGGGATTCGGCCAAGAGACCCAGTACTTC. Translating gives CASSPGGFGQETQYF.

The table lists this clone with a few counts. The chain uses TRBV5-4 and TRBJ2-7; D might be TRBD1 (5 bases). Germline CDR1 SGHNT, CDR2 YYREEE (reference sequence). This CDR3 is 16 amino acids long. The V gene lost 1 base and the J gene lost 1 base, with 15 bases spanning the gap. The CDR3, as DNA: TGTGCCAGCAGCTTGTTGGGTCAGGGCTATTCCTACGAGCAGTACTTC. It codes for CASSLLGQGYSYEQYF.

The genes are TRBV11-2 and TRBJ1-2; TRBD1 might be the D (5 bases). The germline V gene has CDR1 SGHAT and CDR2 FQNNGV. The CDR3 extends over 15 amino acids. V lost 0 bases and J lost 8, with 16 bases in between. The CDR3 protein is CASSLEGTVYGGYTF. The DNA of the CDR3 is TGTGCCAGCAGCTTAGAAGGGACTGTATATGGAGGCTACACCTTC.

V usage is TRBV5-1 and J usage is TRBJ2-1; 11 bases are a match to TRBD2. The CDR3 consists of 22 residues. The V gene's germline CDR1 is SGHRS and CDR2 YFSETQ. V dropped 0 bases and J dropped 0; count of bases not matched to a gene: 17. As DNA, the CDR3 is TGCGCCAGCAGCTTGGGACTAGCGGGGTCCATCACCGGGGGAAGCTCCTACAATGAGCAGTTCTTC. This sequence encodes CASSLGLAGSITGGSSYNEQFF.

The rearrangement links TRBV7-2 to TRBJ2-5, with a tentative D call TRBD2 (7 bases). V gave up 5 bases and J gave up 2 bases, with 15 bases separating them. Germline CDR1 is SGHTA and CDR2 is FQGNSA. The CDR3 sequence is 15 residues long. The CDR3 loop is CASSASGGLQETQYF. CDR3 coding DNA: TGTGCCAGCAGCGCCTCGGGGGGCCTGCAAGAGACCCAGTACTTC. Together with reference TRBV7-2 and TRBJ2-5, the CDR3 gives the full variable domain: GAGVSQSPSNKVTEKGKDVELRCDPISGHTALYWYRQSLGQGLEFLIYFQGNSAPDKSGLPSDRFSAERTGGSVSTLTIQRTQQEDSAVYLCASSASGGLQETQYFGPGTRLLVL.

V is TRBV18 and J is TRBJ2-1, with D perhaps matching TRBD2 (5 bases). CDR3 length: 14 amino acids. Germline V gives CDR1 KGHSH, CDR2 LQKENI. Trimming shortened V by 6 bases and J by 5 bases, and 14 bases separated the two germline ends. For the CDR3, the DNA is TGTGCCAGCTCGCGCGGAACTAGGAACAATGAGCAGTTCTTC. Protein sequence: CASSRGTRNNEQFF.

V and J are TRBV6-5 and TRBJ1-2; maybe TRBD1 (5 bases). This CDR3 is built from 13 residues. With 7 bases removed from V and 5 bases from J, the gap between germline ends came to 14 bases. Germline loops: CDR1 MNHEY, CDR2 SVGAGI. The DNA for the CDR3 is TGTGCCAGCACCCGACGGTGGGGGTATGGCTACACCTTC. Encoded protein: CASTRRWGYGYTF.

V and J are TRBV10-3 and TRBJ2-1; unclear D gene. Between the trimmed V and J ends, which lost 6 bases and 7 bases, there was a span of 7 bases. The germline V gene encodes CDR1 ENHRY and CDR2 SYGVKD. The length of the CDR3 is 11 residues. The CDR3 nucleotides are TGTGCCATCAGCGTTGCAAATGAGCAGTTCTTC. Protein product: CAISVANEQFF.

The chain carries TRBV15 and TRBJ2-7; D remains ambiguous. This CDR3 has 14 amino acids. Looked up from germline, CDR1 is LNHNV and CDR2 is YYDKDF (reference sequence). Trimming took off 1 base at V and 4 bases at J, with 11 bases between the two ends. The CDR3 protein is CATSRGGDTYEQYF. CDR3 nucleotide sequence: TGTGCCACCAGCAGAGGAGGAGACACATACGAGCAGTACTTC.

This clone was found once. This sequence joins TRBV6-5 and TRBJ1-2; TRBD1 might be the D (5 bases). This CDR3 is 12 amino acids long. Germline V lookup: CDR1 MNHEY, CDR2 SVGAGI. Trimming removed 8 bases from V and 8 bases from J, with 15 bases in between. The CDR3 coding sequence is TGTGCCAGCGGGCAGGGAAGATGGGGCTACACCTTC. It is translated as CASGQGRWGYTF.

The genes are TRBV14 and TRBJ2-3, with D perhaps matching TRBD1 or TRBD2 (6 bases each). V gave up 5 bases and J gave up 8 bases, with 14 bases separating them. The CDR3 totals 13 residues. In germline, CDR1 is SGHDN, CDR2 FVKESK. CDR3 coding DNA: TGTGCCAGCAGCTTGAGACTAGGGGGTACGCAGTATTTT. Its protein product is CASSLRLGGTQYF.

V and J are TRBV9 and TRBJ2-5, with a weak D call TRBD2 (6 bases). The CDR3 covers 15 residues. Between the trimmed V and J ends, which lost 4 bases and 4 bases, there was a span of 17 bases. CDR1 is SGDLS and CDR2 is YYNGEE in the germline V gene. CDR3 DNA sequence: TGTGCCAGCAGCCCGAATAGGTACGGGGGAGAGACCCAGTACTTC. Protein product: CASSPNRYGGETQYF. The full variable domain, completed using reference TRBV9 and TRBJ2-5, is DSGVTQTPKHLITATGQRVTLRCSPRSGDLSVYWYQQSLDQGLQFLIQYYNGEERAKGNILERFSAQQFPDLHSELNLSSLELGDSALYFCASSPNRYGGETQYFGPGTRLLVL.

The V and J genes are TRBV28 and TRBJ1-5; 7 bases line up with TRBD1. This CDR3 region has 15 residues. Trimming cost V 5 bases and J 2 bases; bases outside gene matches: 6. CDR1 and CDR2 (germline): MDHEN, SYDVKM. CDR3 region: CASSAETGGNQPQHF. The DNA of the CDR3 is TGTGCCAGCAGTGCAGAAACAGGGGGCAATCAGCCCCAGCATTTT.

This chain joins TRBV5-1 and TRBJ2-7, with 11 nucleotides matching TRBD1. After removal of 1 base from V and 5 bases from J, the junction contained 11 bases not matched to a gene. Germline loops: CDR1 SGHRS, CDR2 YFSETQ. This CDR3 is built from 17 residues. The CDR3 nucleotides are TGCGCCAGCAGCTTGTTAGCGTCGGACAGGGGGCTGCACGAGCAGTACTTC. Amino acids: CASSLLASDRGLHEQYF.